This T cell receptor (beta chain) came from a study of shared clonotypes between healthy human individuals. About the research overall: A couple of female and a few male donors aged 18 to 49 were enrolled.

With 8 bases removed from V and 2 bases from J, the gap between germline ends came to 13 bases. Germline CDR1 and CDR2: GTSNPN and SVGIG (reference sequence). The CDR3 loop spans 14 amino acids. The authors ran the assay at deep level. This table comes from immunoSEQ multiplex PCR, and its TCRdb copy is limited to in-frame clones, with some not included. The sample consists of some 1,600,000 clones, approximately 98% of them appearing once. The TCR sequence derives from a man aged 25 to 40 in good health. This rearrangement joins TRBV30 to TRBJ2-6; TRBD1 is a possible D gene (6 bases). The sequencing sample was made of naive CD4+ T cells sorted from blood. Noted subset: CD45RA+ positively selected. The DNA for the CDR3 is TGTGCCATCCACAGGGCCACTGGGGCCAACGTCCTGACTTTC. It specifies CAIHRATGANVLTF. Supplemented by reference TRBV30 and TRBJ2-6, the full variable domain reads SQTIHQWPATLVQPVGSPLSLECTVEGTSNPNLYWYRQAAGRGLQLLFYSVGIGQISSEVPQNLSASRPQDRQFILSSKKLLLSDSGFYLCAIHRATGANVLTFGAGSRLTVL.